A single sample gave rise to the 17 T cell receptor beta chains below, sequenced in a study of T cell changes during pregnancy in multiple sclerosis. This table comes from immunoSEQ multiplex PCR, and its TCRdb copy is limited to in-frame clones, with some not included. The sample lists some 64,000 clones; about 90% were seen once. The material was peripheral blood, obtained in the second trimester of pregnancy. All receptors derive from a female donor in good health, enrolled as a control in a pregnancy study.

This clone was recorded only once. The chain employs TRBV6-1 and TRBJ1-4, with a weak D call TRBD1 (5 bases). Germline lookup yields CDR1 MNHNS and CDR2 SASEGT. This CDR3 is 14 amino acids long. The V and J ends lost 5 bases and 4 bases respectively, with 11 bases between them. CDR3 sequence (DNA): TGTGCCAGCAGTTCCGGACACAGTAATGAAAAACTGTTTTTT. Translation gives CASSSGHSNEKLFF.

A few counts support this clone. The rearrangement links TRBV7-6 to TRBJ2-1; 7 nucleotides match TRBD1. This CDR3 spans 13 amino acids. Trimming took 5 bases from V and 5 from J; bases not matched to a gene: 3. Germline V lookup: CDR1 SGHVS, CDR2 FNYEAQ. The CDR3 reads CASSEGGHNEQFF. DNA of the CDR3: TGTGCCAGCAGCGAAGGGGGCCACAATGAGCAGTTCTTC.

CDR3: CASSIMETQYF. CDR3 sequence (DNA): TGTGCCAGCAGTATCATGGAGACCCAGTACTTC. The chain uses TRBV2 and TRBJ2-5; D remains unclear. The CDR3 runs 11 residues. CDR1 is SNHLY, CDR2 FYNNEI, per germline. The V gene lost 5 bases and the J gene lost 5 bases, with 6 bases spanning the gap. The entire variable domain, with the rest obtained from reference TRBV2 and TRBJ2-5, is as follows: EPEVTQTPSHQVTQMGQEVILRCVPISNHLYFYWYRQILGQKVEFLVSFYNNEISEKSEIFDDQFSVERPDGSNFTLKIRSTKLEDSAMYFCASSIMETQYFGPGTRLLVL.

The J gene is TRBJ1-1, the V gene TRBV19; tentative D call: TRBD1 (5 bases). The CDR3 is made up of 18 amino acids. V was trimmed by 1 base and J by 0 bases, leaving 18 bases between them. From germline, CDR1 is LNHDA and CDR2 SQIVND (reference sequence). This CDR3 is CASSIVAGMDNMNTEAFF. In nucleotides, the CDR3 is TGTGCCAGTAGTATAGTGGCAGGGATGGATAACATGAACACTGAAGCTTTCTTT.

This chain connects TRBV5-8 to TRBJ2-7, with 9 bases identical to TRBD1. Germline assignment: CDR1 SGHTS and CDR2 YDEGEE. V gave up 4 bases and J gave up 2 bases; unmatched junction bases: 7. This CDR3 is 15 amino acids long. The CDR3 is CASSRSGQGAYEQYF. The CDR3 DNA is TGTGCCAGCAGCCGATCGGGACAGGGTGCCTACGAGCAGTACTTC.

The genes are TRBV28 and TRBJ2-1, with TRBD1 identical over 7 bases. The CDR3 consists of 15 residues. Germline loops: CDR1 MDHEN, CDR2 SYDVKM. Trimming took 3 bases from V and 6 from J; bases not matched to a gene: 8. This chain's CDR3 is CASSLDRLRGNEQFF. The CDR3 coding sequence is TGTGCCAGCAGTTTGGACAGGCTTAGGGGCAATGAGCAGTTCTTC.

V gene TRBV6-6 combines with J gene TRBJ2-1; the D gene is possibly TRBD1 (6 bases). Deletions cut 6 bases from V and 5 bases from J, with 11 bases between. Germline CDR1 MNHNY, CDR2 SVGAGI (reference sequence). The CDR3 is 13 amino acids. This CDR3 reads CASRDRNNNEQFF. In DNA, the CDR3 is TGTGCCAGCAGAGACAGGAATAACAATGAGCAGTTCTTC.

The chain uses TRBV27 and TRBJ1-1, with 7 bases aligning to TRBD1. Germline loops: CDR1 MNHEY, CDR2 SMNVEV (reference sequence). J lost 8 bases, V lost 5 bases, and 8 bases had no gene match. CDR3 length: 13 residues. CDR3 loop: CASSPTGVGEAFF. The CDR3 DNA sequence: TGTGCCAGCAGTCCTACAGGGGTCGGCGAAGCTTTCTTT.

The chain uses TRBV28 and TRBJ2-7; 9 nucleotides line up with TRBD1. J gave up 5 bases and V 5 bases, and 10 bases lay outside the gene matches. The V gene's germline CDR1 is MDHEN and CDR2 SYDVKM. This CDR3 contains 15 residues. The CDR3 DNA is TGTGCCAGCAGTACCCCCGGGACAGGGTACCACGAGCAGTACTTC. Translation gives CASSTPGTGYHEQYF.

The table lists this clone with a few counts. This sequence joins TRBV10-1 and TRBJ2-7; possibly TRBD1 for D (5 bases). V was shortened by 3 bases and J by 4 bases, with 7 bases between the two germline ends. From germline, CDR1 is WNHNN and CDR2 SYGVQD (reference sequence). This CDR3 comprises 12 residues. The CDR3 DNA reads TGCGCCAGCAGTGAACAGGAGTACGAGCAGTACTTC. Its protein product is CASSEQEYEQYF.

The rearrangement joins TRBV5-1 to TRBJ1-1, with D maybe TRBD1 (5 bases). This CDR3 is built from 13 residues. The V gene lost 4 bases and the J gene lost 4 bases, with 11 bases spanning the gap. From germline, CDR1 is SGHRS and CDR2 YFSETQ. The CDR3 DNA reads as TGCGCCAGCAGCACCAACGGGGGCACTGAAGCTTTCTTT. Translating gives CASSTNGGTEAFF.

The sample holds one count of this clone. The chain carries TRBV11-2 and TRBJ2-7; D is unresolved. V dropped 0 bases and J dropped 2 bases, with 20 bases sitting between them. Germline CDR1 reads SGHAT; CDR2 reads FQNNGV. This CDR3 contains 18 residues. CDR3 loop: CASSLEVFGGTLAYEQYF. CDR3 bases: TGTGCCAGCAGCTTAGAGGTTTTTGGCGGAACCCTCGCCTACGAGCAGTACTTC.

V is TRBV5-6 and J is TRBJ1-3, with 8 bases fitting TRBD1. This CDR3 region has 18 residues. From germline, CDR1 is SGHDT and CDR2 YYEEEE. With V trimmed by 1 base and J by 0 bases, 9 bases remained unmatched. The CDR3 region is CASSLWGTGEASGNTIYF. CDR3 nucleotide sequence: TGTGCCAGCAGCTTGTGGGGGACAGGAGAAGCCTCTGGAAACACCATATATTTT.

The chain recombines TRBV7-6 with TRBJ1-1; 8 nucleotides agree with TRBD1. The CDR3 has 15 amino acids. V lost 3 bases and J lost 3; bases outside the gene matches: 6. Germline V gene lookup returns CDR1 SGHVS and CDR2 FNYEAQ. The CDR3 region is CASSFNRGVYTEAFF. The DNA for the CDR3 is TGTGCCAGCAGCTTTAACAGGGGGGTGTACACTGAAGCTTTCTTT.

The CDR3 nucleotides read TGTGCCAGTAGTTTTGGGTTGGGACAGCACACTGAAGCTTTCTTT. This translates into CASSFGLGQHTEAFF. This sequence joins TRBV19 and TRBJ1-1; 7 positions agree with TRBD1. The length of the CDR3 is 15 residues. CDR1 is LNHDA, CDR2 SQIVND, per germline (reference sequence). Trimming took 5 bases from V and 3 from J; bases not matched to a gene: 9.

This chain joins TRBV29-1 and TRBJ1-2; 9 bases match TRBD1. Germline V lookup: CDR1 SQVTM, CDR2 ANQGSEA. This CDR3 has 15 amino acids. V dropped 7 bases and J dropped 8; count of bases not matched to a gene: 17. In nucleotides, the CDR3 is TGCAGCGGCACTGACACAGGGGGCCGGGAAAGCGGCTACACCTTC. It codes for CSGTDTGGRESGYTF.

This chain joins TRBV5-4 and TRBJ1-6; D may be TRBD1 (5 bases). V was clipped by 0 bases and J by 13 bases, with 14 bases between them. The CDR3 length is 14 residues. Germline CDR1 and CDR2: SGHNT and YYREEE (reference sequence). The CDR3 loop reads CASSLGGGVPPLHF. DNA of the CDR3: TGTGCCAGCAGCTTGGGGGGCGGGGTGCCCCCCCTCCACTTT. The full variable domain, in which reference TRBV5-4 and TRBJ1-6 provide the parts outside the CDR3, is ETGVTQSPTHLIKTRGQQVTLRCSSQSGHNTVSWYQQALGQGPQFIFQYYREEENGRGNFPPRFSGLQFPNYSSELNVNALELDDSALYLCASSLGGGVPPLHFGNGTRLTVT.